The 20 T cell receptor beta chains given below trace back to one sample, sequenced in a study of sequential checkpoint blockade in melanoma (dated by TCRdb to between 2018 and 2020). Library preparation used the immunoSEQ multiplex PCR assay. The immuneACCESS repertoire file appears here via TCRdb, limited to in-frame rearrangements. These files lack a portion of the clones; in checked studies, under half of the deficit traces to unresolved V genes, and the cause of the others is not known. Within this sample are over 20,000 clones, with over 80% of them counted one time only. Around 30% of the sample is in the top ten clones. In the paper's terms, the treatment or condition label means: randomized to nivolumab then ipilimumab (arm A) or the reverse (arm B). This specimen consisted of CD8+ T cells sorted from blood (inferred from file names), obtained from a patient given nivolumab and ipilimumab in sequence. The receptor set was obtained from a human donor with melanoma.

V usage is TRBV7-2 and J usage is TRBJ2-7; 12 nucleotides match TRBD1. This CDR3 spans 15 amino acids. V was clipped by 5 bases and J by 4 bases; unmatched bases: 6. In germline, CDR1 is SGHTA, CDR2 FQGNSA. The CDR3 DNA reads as TGTGCCAGCAGCAGGGGACAGGGGGCAGGGTACGAGCAGTACTTC. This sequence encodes CASSRGQGAGYEQYF.

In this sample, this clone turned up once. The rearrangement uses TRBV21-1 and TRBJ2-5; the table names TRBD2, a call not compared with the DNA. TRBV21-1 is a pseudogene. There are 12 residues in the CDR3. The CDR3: CASRGWRETQYF. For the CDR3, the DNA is TGTGCCAGCAGAGGGTGGAGGGAGACCCAGTACTTC.

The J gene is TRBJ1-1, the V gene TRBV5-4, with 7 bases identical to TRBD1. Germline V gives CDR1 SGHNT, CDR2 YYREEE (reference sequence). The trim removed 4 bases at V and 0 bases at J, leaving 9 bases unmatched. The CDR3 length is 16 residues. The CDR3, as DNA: TGTGCCAGCAGCGATCCGGGACAGCAAATGAACACTGAAGCTTTCTTT. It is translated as CASSDPGQQMNTEAFF. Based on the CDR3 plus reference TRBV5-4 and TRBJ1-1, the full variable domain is ETGVTQSPTHLIKTRGQQVTLRCSSQSGHNTVSWYQQALGQGPQFIFQYYREEENGRGNFPPRFSGLQFPNYSSELNVNALELDDSALYLCASSDPGQQMNTEAFFGQGTRLTVV.

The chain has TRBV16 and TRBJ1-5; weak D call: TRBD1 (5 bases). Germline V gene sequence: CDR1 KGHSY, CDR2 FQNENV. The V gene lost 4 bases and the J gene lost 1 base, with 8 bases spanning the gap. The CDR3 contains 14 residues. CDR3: CASSLKGSNQPQHF. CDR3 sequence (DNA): TGTGCCAGCAGCCTCAAGGGGAGCAATCAGCCCCAGCATTTT.

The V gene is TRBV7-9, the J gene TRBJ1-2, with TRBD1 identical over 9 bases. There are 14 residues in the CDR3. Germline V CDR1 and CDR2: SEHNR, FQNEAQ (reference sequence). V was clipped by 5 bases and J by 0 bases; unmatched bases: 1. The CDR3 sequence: CASSRDRANYGYTF. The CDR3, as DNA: TGTGCCAGCAGCCGGGACAGGGCTAACTATGGCTACACCTTC.

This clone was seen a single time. The CDR3 reads CASSLGSVGGKNSPLHF. For the CDR3, the DNA is TGCGCCAGCAGCTTAGGATCCGTGGGAGGAAAGAATTCACCCCTCCACTTT. The chain is built from TRBV5-1 and TRBJ1-6, with D uncertain. The germline CDR1 and CDR2 sequences are SGHRS and YFSETQ. CDR3 length: 17 amino acids. V lost 2 bases and J lost 7, with 19 bases in between.

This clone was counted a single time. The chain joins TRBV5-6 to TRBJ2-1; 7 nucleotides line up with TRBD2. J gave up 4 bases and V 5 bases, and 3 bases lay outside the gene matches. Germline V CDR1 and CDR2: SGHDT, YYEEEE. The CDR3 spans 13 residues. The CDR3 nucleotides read TGTGCCAGCAGTTCGGGACTATACAATGAGCAGTTCTTC. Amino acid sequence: CASSSGLYNEQFF.

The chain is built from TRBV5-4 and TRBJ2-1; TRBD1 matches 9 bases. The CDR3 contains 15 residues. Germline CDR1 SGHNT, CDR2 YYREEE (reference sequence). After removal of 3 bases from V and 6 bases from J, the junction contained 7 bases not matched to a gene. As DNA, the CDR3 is TGTGCCAGCAGCTCCCCGGGACAGGGCCTCAATGAGCAGTTCTTC. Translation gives CASSSPGQGLNEQFF.

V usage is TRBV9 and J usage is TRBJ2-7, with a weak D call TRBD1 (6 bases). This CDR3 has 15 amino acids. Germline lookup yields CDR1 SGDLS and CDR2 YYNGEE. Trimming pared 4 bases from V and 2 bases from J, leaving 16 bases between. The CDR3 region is CASSPSNRATYEQYF. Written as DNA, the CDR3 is TGTGCCAGCAGCCCTTCGAACAGGGCTACCTACGAGCAGTACTTC.

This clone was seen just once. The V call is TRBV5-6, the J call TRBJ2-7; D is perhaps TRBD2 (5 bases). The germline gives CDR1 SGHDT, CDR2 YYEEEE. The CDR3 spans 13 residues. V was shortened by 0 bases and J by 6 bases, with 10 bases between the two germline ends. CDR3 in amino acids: CASSLGGFSEQYF. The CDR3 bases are TGTGCCAGCAGCTTGGGAGGGTTCAGCGAGCAGTACTTC. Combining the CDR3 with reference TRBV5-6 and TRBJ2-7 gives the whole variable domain DAGVTQSPTHLIKTRGQQVTLRCSPKSGHDTVSWYQQALGQGPQFIFQYYEEEERQRGNFPDRFSGHQFPNYSSELNVNALLLGDSALYLCASSLGGFSEQYFGPGTRLTVT.

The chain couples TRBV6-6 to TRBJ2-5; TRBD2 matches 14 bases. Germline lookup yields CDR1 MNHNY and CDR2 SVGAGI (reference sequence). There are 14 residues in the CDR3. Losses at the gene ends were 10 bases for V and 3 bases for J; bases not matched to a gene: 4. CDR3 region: CATETSGGEETQYF. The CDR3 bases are TGTGCCACCGAGACTAGCGGGGGGGAAGAGACCCAGTACTTC.

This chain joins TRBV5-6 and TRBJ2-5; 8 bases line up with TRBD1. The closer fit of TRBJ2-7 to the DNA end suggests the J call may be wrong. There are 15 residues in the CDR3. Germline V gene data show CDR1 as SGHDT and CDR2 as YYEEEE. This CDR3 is CASSLPGGSTDEQYF. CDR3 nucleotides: TGTGCCAGCAGCTTGCCAGGGGGCAGTACGGACGAGCAGTACTTC.

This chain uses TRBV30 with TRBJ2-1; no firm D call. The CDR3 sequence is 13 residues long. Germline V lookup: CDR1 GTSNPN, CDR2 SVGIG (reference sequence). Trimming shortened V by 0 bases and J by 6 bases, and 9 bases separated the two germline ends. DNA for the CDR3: TGTGCCTGGAGTGTTGAGGTGTTCAATGAGCAGTTCTTC. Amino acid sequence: CAWSVEVFNEQFF.

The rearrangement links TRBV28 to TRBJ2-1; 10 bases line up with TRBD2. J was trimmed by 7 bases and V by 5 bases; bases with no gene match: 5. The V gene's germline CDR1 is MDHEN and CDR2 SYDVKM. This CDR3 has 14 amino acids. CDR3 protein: CASSQAGGLNEQFF. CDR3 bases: TGTGCCAGCAGTCAAGCGGGAGGGCTTAATGAGCAGTTCTTC.

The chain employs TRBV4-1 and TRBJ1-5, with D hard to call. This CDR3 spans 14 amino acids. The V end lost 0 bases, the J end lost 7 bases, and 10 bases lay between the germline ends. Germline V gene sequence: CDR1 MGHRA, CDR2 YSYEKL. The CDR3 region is CASSQDPGQQPQHF. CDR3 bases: TGCGCCAGCAGCCAAGATCCTGGCCAGCAGCCCCAGCATTTT.

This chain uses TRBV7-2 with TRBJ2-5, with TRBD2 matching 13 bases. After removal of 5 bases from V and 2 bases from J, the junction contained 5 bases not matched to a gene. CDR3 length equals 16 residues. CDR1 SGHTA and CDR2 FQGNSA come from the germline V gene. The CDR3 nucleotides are TGTGCCAGCAGCGCCCGACTAGCGGGGGGACAAGAGACCCAGTACTTC. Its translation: CASSARLAGGQETQYF.

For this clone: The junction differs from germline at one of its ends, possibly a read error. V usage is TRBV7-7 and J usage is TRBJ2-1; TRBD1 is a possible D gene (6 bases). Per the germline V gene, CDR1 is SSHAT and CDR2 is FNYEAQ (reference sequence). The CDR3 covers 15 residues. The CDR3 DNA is TGTGCTAGCAGCTACAGGGCGGGCTCCTACAATGAGCAGTTCTTC. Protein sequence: CASSYRAGSYNEQFF.

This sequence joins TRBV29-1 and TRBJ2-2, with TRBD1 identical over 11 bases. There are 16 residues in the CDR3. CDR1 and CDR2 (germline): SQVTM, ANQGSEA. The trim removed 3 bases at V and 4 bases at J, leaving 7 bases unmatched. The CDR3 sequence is CSVDKYGTGGTGELFF. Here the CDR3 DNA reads TGCAGCGTTGATAAATACGGGACAGGGGGCACCGGGGAGCTGTTTTTT.

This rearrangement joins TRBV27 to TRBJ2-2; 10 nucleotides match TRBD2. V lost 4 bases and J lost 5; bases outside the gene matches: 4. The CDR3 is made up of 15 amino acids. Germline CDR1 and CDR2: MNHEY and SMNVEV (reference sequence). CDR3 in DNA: TGTGCCAGCAGTTGGATAGCGGGGGGTACCGGGGAGCTGTTTTTT. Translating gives CASSWIAGGTGELFF.

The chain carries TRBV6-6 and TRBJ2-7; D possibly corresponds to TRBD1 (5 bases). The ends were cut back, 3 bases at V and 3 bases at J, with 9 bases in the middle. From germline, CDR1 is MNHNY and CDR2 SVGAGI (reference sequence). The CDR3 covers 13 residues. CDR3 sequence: CASSYRGGYEQYF. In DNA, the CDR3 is TGTGCCAGCAGTTATAGGGGCGGCTACGAGCAGTACTTC.